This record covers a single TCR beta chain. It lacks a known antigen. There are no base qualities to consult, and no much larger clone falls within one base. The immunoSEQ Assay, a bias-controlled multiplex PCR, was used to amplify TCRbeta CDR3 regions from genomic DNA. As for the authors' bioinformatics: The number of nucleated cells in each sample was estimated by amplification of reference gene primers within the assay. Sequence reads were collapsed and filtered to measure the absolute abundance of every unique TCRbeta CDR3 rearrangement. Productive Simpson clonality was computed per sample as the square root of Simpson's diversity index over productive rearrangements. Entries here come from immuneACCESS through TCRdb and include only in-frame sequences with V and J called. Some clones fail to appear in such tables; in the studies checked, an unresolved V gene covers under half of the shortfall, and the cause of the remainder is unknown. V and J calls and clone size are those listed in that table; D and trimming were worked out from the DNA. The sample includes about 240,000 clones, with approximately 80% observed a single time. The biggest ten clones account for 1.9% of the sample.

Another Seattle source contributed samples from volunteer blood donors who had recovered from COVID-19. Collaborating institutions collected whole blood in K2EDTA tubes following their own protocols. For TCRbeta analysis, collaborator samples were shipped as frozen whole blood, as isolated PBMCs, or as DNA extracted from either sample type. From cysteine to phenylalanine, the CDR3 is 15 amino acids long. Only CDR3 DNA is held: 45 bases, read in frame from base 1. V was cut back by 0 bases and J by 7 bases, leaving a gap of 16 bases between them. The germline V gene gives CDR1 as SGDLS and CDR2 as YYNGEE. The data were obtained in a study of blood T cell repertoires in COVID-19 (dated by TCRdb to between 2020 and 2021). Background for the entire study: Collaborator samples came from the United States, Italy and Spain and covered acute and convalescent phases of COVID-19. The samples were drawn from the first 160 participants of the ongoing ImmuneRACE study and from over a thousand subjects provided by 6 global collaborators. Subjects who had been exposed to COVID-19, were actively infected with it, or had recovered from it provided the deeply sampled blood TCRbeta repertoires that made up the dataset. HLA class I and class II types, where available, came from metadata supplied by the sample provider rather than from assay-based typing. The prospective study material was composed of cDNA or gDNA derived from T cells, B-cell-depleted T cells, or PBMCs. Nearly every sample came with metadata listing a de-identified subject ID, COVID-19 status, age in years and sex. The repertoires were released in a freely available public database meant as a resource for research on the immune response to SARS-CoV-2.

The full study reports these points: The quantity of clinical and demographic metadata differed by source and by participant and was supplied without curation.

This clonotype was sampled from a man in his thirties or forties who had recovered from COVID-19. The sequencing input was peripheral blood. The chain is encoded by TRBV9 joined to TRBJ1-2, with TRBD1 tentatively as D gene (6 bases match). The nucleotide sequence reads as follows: TGTGCCAGCAGCGTAGATTTTCGGACAGAGGTTGGCTACACCTTC. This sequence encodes CASSVDFRTEVGYTF. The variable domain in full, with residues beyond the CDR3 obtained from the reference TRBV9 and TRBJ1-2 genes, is DSGVTQTPKHLITATGQRVTLRCSPRSGDLSVYWYQQSLDQGLQFLIQYYNGEERAKGNILERFSAQQFPDLHSELNLSSLELGDSALYFCASSVDFRTEVGYTFGSGTRLTVV.